A selection of T cell receptor beta chains follows, all from one sample in a study of cytomegalovirus exposure and HLA in healthy donors. TCRdb's copy holds only in-frame clones and misses some; the assay was immunoSEQ multiplex PCR. The sample yields 250,000 to 300,000 clones, 70% to 90% seen once. Sequenced material: PBMCs. The receptors come from a woman in her thirties or forties in good health and CMV-seropositive. Both conserved end residues are part of each CDR3. The order of the fields is J gene, D gene, clone size, V gene, CDR3 DNA, CDR3 protein. The D gene is left open where the match is weak. Clone sizes are given selectively: once, few, many, or a class where the clone is expanded.

j_call: TRBJ2-5
d_call: -
clone_size: -
v_call: TRBV28
cdr3_nt: TGTGCCAGCAGTTTAGGTGCGAACCAAGAGACCCAGTACTTC
cdr3_aa: CASSLGANQETQYF

j_call: TRBJ2-3
d_call: TRBD2
clone_size: -
v_call: TRBV6-5
cdr3_nt: TGTGCCAGCAGTCGAGGGACTAGCGGCACAGATACGCAGTATTTT
cdr3_aa: CASSRGTSGTDTQYF

j_call: TRBJ2-1
d_call: -
clone_size: -
v_call: TRBV5-4
cdr3_nt: TGTGCCAGCAGCTATACTAGCAATGAGCAGTTCTTC
cdr3_aa: CASSYTSNEQFF

j_call: TRBJ1-3
d_call: -
clone_size: -
v_call: TRBV10-3
cdr3_nt: TGTGCCATCAGTGAATTGGGAGCAGGAAACACCATATATTTT
cdr3_aa: CAISELGAGNTIYF

j_call: TRBJ1-5
d_call: -
clone_size: -
v_call: TRBV19
cdr3_nt: TGTGCCAGTAGTATAGCAACCCCTGGGGGGGATCAGCCCCAGCATTTT
cdr3_aa: CASSIATPGGDQPQHF

j_call: TRBJ1-1
d_call: TRBD1
clone_size: -
v_call: TRBV29-1
cdr3_nt: TGCAGCGTTGAAACAGGGGGCGTAGCAGGCACTGAAGCTTTCTTT
cdr3_aa: CSVETGGVAGTEAFF

j_call: TRBJ1-6
d_call: -
clone_size: -
v_call: TRBV27
cdr3_nt: TGTGCCAGCAGCGCCGACCAGGTCTATAATTCACCCCTCCACTTT
cdr3_aa: CASSADQVYNSPLHF

j_call: TRBJ2-7
d_call: TRBD1
clone_size: -
v_call: TRBV6-5
cdr3_nt: TGTGCCAGCAGTGGGCGACAGGGGTCCGTCTACGAGCAGTACTTC
cdr3_aa: CASSGRQGSVYEQYF

j_call: TRBJ1-2
d_call: -
clone_size: -
v_call: TRBV28
cdr3_nt: TGTGCCAGCAGTCCGTCCGTCCCCTATGGCTACACCTTC
cdr3_aa: CASSPSVPYGYTF

j_call: TRBJ2-7
d_call: -
clone_size: -
v_call: TRBV28
cdr3_nt: TGTGCCAGCAGTTTAGTCGGCTACGAGCAGTACTTC
cdr3_aa: CASSLVGYEQYF

j_call: TRBJ2-7
d_call: TRBD2
clone_size: -
v_call: TRBV7-6
cdr3_nt: TGTGCCAGCAGCTCCAGAACAGCGGGAGCCCCCTACGAGCAGTACTTC
cdr3_aa: CASSSRTAGAPYEQYF

j_call: TRBJ2-3
d_call: -
clone_size: -
v_call: TRBV6-4
cdr3_nt: TGTGCCAGCAGTGACGGGGTAGGGGCAGATACGCAGTATTTT
cdr3_aa: CASSDGVGADTQYF

j_call: TRBJ2-7
d_call: -
clone_size: -
v_call: TRBV6-5
cdr3_nt: TGTGCCAGCAGTTACGTCGGGGGAATCAAACCCTACGAGCAGTACTTC
cdr3_aa: CASSYVGGIKPYEQYF

j_call: TRBJ1-2
d_call: -
clone_size: -
v_call: TRBV29-1
cdr3_nt: TGCAGCGTTGGGGTAGACCATCCGGGCTATGGCTACACCTTC
cdr3_aa: CSVGVDHPGYGYTF

j_call: TRBJ2-5
d_call: -
clone_size: -
v_call: TRBV7-6
cdr3_nt: TGTGCCAGCAGCTCTGGTGTGCTCGAGGAGACCCAGTACTTC
cdr3_aa: CASSSGVLEETQYF

j_call: TRBJ1-1
d_call: -
clone_size: -
v_call: TRBV18
cdr3_nt: TGTGCCAGCTCACCAGGGGCCGGCACTGAAGCTTTCTTT
cdr3_aa: CASSPGAGTEAFF

j_call: TRBJ2-2
d_call: -
clone_size: -
v_call: TRBV7-3
cdr3_nt: TGTGCCAGCAGCTTAAACAGGAACACCGGGGAGCTGTTTTTT
cdr3_aa: CASSLNRNTGELFF

j_call: TRBJ1-6
d_call: -
clone_size: once
v_call: TRBV25-1
cdr3_nt: TGTGCCAGCAGTGAAATGGGCAGGGTCGGTTCACCCCTCCACTTT
cdr3_aa: CASSEMGRVGSPLHF

j_call: TRBJ2-7
d_call: -
clone_size: few
v_call: TRBV6-9
cdr3_nt: TGTGCCAGCAGTTATTCACCTAGGCAGAACTACGAGCAGTACTTC
cdr3_aa: CASSYSPRQNYEQYF

j_call: TRBJ2-7
d_call: -
clone_size: few
v_call: TRBV11-2
cdr3_nt: TGTGCCAGCAGCTTAGAGCGGGGCCTCTACGAGCAGTACTTC
cdr3_aa: CASSLERGLYEQYF

j_call: TRBJ2-7
d_call: TRBD2
clone_size: -
v_call: TRBV11-3
cdr3_nt: TGTGCCAGCAGCCACGGACTAGCGGGGATTTACGAGCAGTACTTC
cdr3_aa: CASSHGLAGIYEQYF

j_call: TRBJ1-1
d_call: TRBD1
clone_size: -
v_call: TRBV2
cdr3_nt: TGTGCCAGCAGCCTTCTCCCGACAGGGGCCCACCTCATGAACACTGAAGCTTTCTTT
cdr3_aa: CASSLLPTGAHLMNTEAFF

j_call: TRBJ1-6
d_call: TRBD1
clone_size: -
v_call: TRBV19
cdr3_nt: TGTGCCAGTAGTACCCCAGAAGAAGGGGGCACCTATAATTCACCCCTCCACTTT
cdr3_aa: CASSTPEEGGTYNSPLHF

j_call: TRBJ1-6
d_call: TRBD1
clone_size: -
v_call: TRBV28
cdr3_nt: TGTGCCAGCAGTATACGGACAGGCTTTAGCTCCTATAATTCACCCCTCCACTTT
cdr3_aa: CASSIRTGFSSYNSPLHF

j_call: TRBJ1-2
d_call: -
clone_size: -
v_call: TRBV11-2
cdr3_nt: TGTGCCAGCAGCCGCGGAGACACCGGGACAAGAACTGGCTACACCTTC
cdr3_aa: CASSRGDTGTRTGYTF

j_call: TRBJ1-4
d_call: -
clone_size: -
v_call: TRBV6-5
cdr3_nt: TGTGCCAGCGGCTACAGTTCTAATGAAAAACTGTTTTTT
cdr3_aa: CASGYSSNEKLFF

j_call: TRBJ1-3
d_call: TRBD1
clone_size: -
v_call: TRBV4-2
cdr3_nt: TGTGCCAGCAGCAAAAGGGGACAGTTAGGAAACACCATATATTTT
cdr3_aa: CASSKRGQLGNTIYF

j_call: TRBJ2-2
d_call: -
clone_size: -
v_call: TRBV2
cdr3_nt: TGTGCCAGCACCTCCGGCGGGACCGGGGAGCTGTTTTTT
cdr3_aa: CASTSGGTGELFF

j_call: TRBJ2-7
d_call: -
clone_size: -
v_call: TRBV7-2
cdr3_nt: TGTGCCAGCAGCCCCCAGGGAATCAGCTACGAGCAGTACTTC
cdr3_aa: CASSPQGISYEQYF

j_call: TRBJ1-4
d_call: -
clone_size: -
v_call: TRBV19
cdr3_nt: TGTGCCAGTAGTCGGAGGTGGGACACAACTAATGAAAAACTGTTTTTT
cdr3_aa: CASSRRWDTTNEKLFF

j_call: TRBJ2-1
d_call: TRBD2
clone_size: -
v_call: TRBV2
cdr3_nt: TGTGCCAGCAGTGATTCTAGCGGGAGTCCTGAGCAGTTCTTC
cdr3_aa: CASSDSSGSPEQFF

j_call: TRBJ2-1
d_call: -
clone_size: once
v_call: TRBV9
cdr3_nt: TGTGCCAGCAGCGTAGCAGGACAAGACAATGAGCAGTTCTTC
cdr3_aa: CASSVAGQDNEQFF

j_call: TRBJ2-3
d_call: TRBD2
clone_size: -
v_call: TRBV29-1
cdr3_nt: TGCAGCGTCGAGGATGTAGCGGGCAACGCAGATACGCAGTATTTT
cdr3_aa: CSVEDVAGNADTQYF

j_call: TRBJ2-7
d_call: TRBD2
clone_size: -
v_call: TRBV5-1
cdr3_nt: TGCGCCAGCAGCTTGCAACTAGCGGGTAGCTCCTACGAGCAGTACTTC
cdr3_aa: CASSLQLAGSSYEQYF

j_call: TRBJ2-1
d_call: TRBD2
clone_size: -
v_call: TRBV4-3
cdr3_nt: TGCGCCAGCAGCGGGACCGGGACTAGCTCCGGTCATGAGCAGTTCTTC
cdr3_aa: CASSGTGTSSGHEQFF

j_call: TRBJ1-5
d_call: -
clone_size: once
v_call: TRBV7-2
cdr3_nt: TGTGCCAGCAGCGGCAGTACAAGTCAGCCCCAGCATTTT
cdr3_aa: CASSGSTSQPQHF

j_call: TRBJ2-1
d_call: TRBD1
clone_size: -
v_call: TRBV29-1
cdr3_nt: TGCAGCACACAGGGGGGATCTTACAATGAGCAGTTCTTC
cdr3_aa: CSTQGGSYNEQFF

j_call: TRBJ2-6
d_call: -
clone_size: -
v_call: TRBV5-6
cdr3_nt: TGTGCCAGCAGCTTGGCAGGGCCTGGGGCCAACGTCCTGACTTTC
cdr3_aa: CASSLAGPGANVLTF

j_call: TRBJ2-3
d_call: -
clone_size: -
v_call: TRBV5-1
cdr3_nt: TGCGCCAGCACCCCGGGGACTAGCACAGATACGCAGTATTTT
cdr3_aa: CASTPGTSTDTQYF

j_call: TRBJ2-7
d_call: -
clone_size: few
v_call: TRBV15
cdr3_nt: TGTGCCACCAGCACCCAAGGGGGAGCTAGCAGCGAGCAGTACTTC
cdr3_aa: CATSTQGGASSEQYF

j_call: TRBJ1-2
d_call: -
clone_size: -
v_call: TRBV28
cdr3_nt: TGTGCCAGCGGTCAGGGTGCTGTCTATGGCTACACCTTC
cdr3_aa: CASGQGAVYGYTF

j_call: TRBJ2-1
d_call: TRBD2
clone_size: -
v_call: TRBV19
cdr3_nt: TGTGCCAGTAGTAAGTCAGGCGGGGGATACAATGAGCAGTTCTTC
cdr3_aa: CASSKSGGGYNEQFF

j_call: TRBJ2-2
d_call: TRBD1
clone_size: few
v_call: TRBV19
cdr3_nt: TGTGCCAGTAGTACCCTGCAGGGGGCTTGGGGGGAGCTGTTTTTT
cdr3_aa: CASSTLQGAWGELFF

j_call: TRBJ2-3
d_call: TRBD2
clone_size: -
v_call: TRBV12-5
cdr3_nt: TGTGCTAGTGGTTCGGTAGCGGGAATGACAGATACGCAGTATTTT
cdr3_aa: CASGSVAGMTDTQYF